A selection of T cell receptor beta chains follows, all from one sample in a study of shared clonotypes between healthy human individuals. Data came from immunoSEQ multiplex PCR; TCRdb stores just in-frame clones and leaves some out. Seen here are 1.6 million or so clones, about 98.5% observed once, and the top ten hold about 0.4%. The source material was naive CD4+ T cells sorted from blood. The origin of the receptors is a man younger than 45 in good health. Each CDR3 is given with its conserved first and last residue. The order of the fields is D gene, clone size, V gene, J gene, CDR3 DNA, CDR3 protein. D genes are given only for firm matches. Rows may omit the clone size; those that give it use once, few, many or a size class.

>.|.|TRBV4-1|TRBJ1-1
TGCGCCAGCAGCCAAGTATCCGGGGTGGCTGAAGCTTTCTTT
CASSQVSGVAEAFF
>TRBD1|.|TRBV5-4|TRBJ1-1
TGTGCCAGCAGCTTACAGGGGGGGATTGGCACTGAAGCTTTCTTT
CASSLQGGIGTEAFF
>.|.|TRBV28|TRBJ1-5
TGTGCCACTACGGGGGCCGAGTATAGCAATCAGCCCCAGCATTTT
CATTGAEYSNQPQHF
>TRBD1|.|TRBV6-5|TRBJ1-5
TGTGCCAGCAGTAAAGACAGGGCCGGCAATCAGCCCCAGCATTTT
CASSKDRAGNQPQHF
>TRBD2|.|TRBV9|TRBJ2-1
TGTGCCAGCAGCGTGGCGGGAGGGCAAGTTAATGAGCAGTTCTTC
CASSVAGGQVNEQFF
>.|.|TRBV11-2|TRBJ1-1
TGTGCCAGCAGCTTAACAGGACGAGCTTTCTTT
CASSLTGRAFF
>TRBD2|.|TRBV10-3|TRBJ2-1
TGTGCCATCAGTCAGGAGGGAGGGAGCTACAATGAGCAGTTCTTC
CAISQEGGSYNEQFF
>.|once|TRBV7-9|TRBJ1-5
TGTGCCAGCAGCTACGGGGGCGGAATCGGCAATCAGCCCCAGCATTTT
CASSYGGGIGNQPQHF
>.|.|TRBV9|TRBJ2-3
TGTGCCAGCACCCCCGCGGGTTCCACAGATACGCAGTATTTT
CASTPAGSTDTQYF
>.|.|TRBV5-1|TRBJ2-2
TGCGCCAGCAGCTTGACACAGAACACCGGGGAGCTGTTTTTT
CASSLTQNTGELFF
>.|.|TRBV15|TRBJ2-7
TGTGCCACCAGCAGAGATGTAGAGCAGTACTTC
CATSRDVEQYF
>.|.|TRBV9|TRBJ2-3
TGTGCCAGCAGCGTAGTTGCGGACTCCCTCCTATATTTT
CASSVVADSLLYF
>TRBD2|.|TRBV11-3|TRBJ2-1
TGTGCCAGCAGCTTCGGACTAGCGGAGCAGTTCTTC
CASSFGLAEQFF
>.|.|TRBV14|TRBJ1-3
TGTGCCAGCAGCCTACTCCTCTCTGGAAACACCATATATTTT
CASSLLLSGNTIYF
>TRBD2|.|TRBV5-1|TRBJ2-5
TGCGCCAGCAGCTCCGGGACTAGCGGGAGGGCCCCCCAAGAGACCCAGTACTTC
CASSSGTSGRAPQETQYF
>.|.|TRBV5-8|TRBJ2-7
TGTGCCAGCAGCCGGCTTCTGGATCCCGCCAACGAGCAGTACTTC
CASSRLLDPANEQYF